A selection of T cell receptor beta chains follows, all from one sample in a study of T cell responses to AZD1222 COVID-19 vaccine. The repertoire was sequenced with immunoSEQ multiplex PCR; TCRdb's copy has only in-frame clones and lacks some. Of approximately 130,000 clones listed, 88% are singletons. The sequences come from peripheral blood, collected 28 days after the second AZD1222 dose. The source is an adult who received the AZD1222 COVID-19 vaccine. Both conserved end residues are part of each CDR3. A D gene is named only where the DNA matches it firmly. The size of a clone is reported for some rows only, either as once, few or many, or as a class for expanded clones.

size: few; J: TRBJ1-4; V: TRBV6-5; D: .; CDR3: CASKDAYSEKLFF; DNA: TGTGCCAGCAAGGACGCCTATAGTGAAAAACTGTTTTTT
size: .; J: TRBJ1-1; V: TRBV6-6; D: .; CDR3: CASSYQQYRQAEAFF; DNA: TGTGCCAGCAGTTACCAGCAATATAGACAGGCTGAAGCTTTCTTT
size: .; J: TRBJ1-1; V: TRBV7-8; D: TRBD1; CDR3: CASSPGQGWAEAFF; DNA: TGTGCCAGCAGCCCTGGACAGGGATGGGCTGAAGCTTTCTTT
size: .; J: TRBJ1-3; V: TRBV7-6; D: .; CDR3: CASSLVGASGNTIYF; DNA: TGTGCCAGCAGCTTAGTAGGGGCATCTGGAAACACCATATATTTT
size: once; J: TRBJ2-1; V: TRBV9; D: .; CDR3: CASSLLGTSLTYNEQFF; DNA: TGTGCCAGCAGCCTCCTAGGGACCAGTCTCACCTACAATGAGCAGTTCTTC
size: .; J: TRBJ2-5; V: TRBV7-9; D: TRBD1; CDR3: CASSPGTGQETQYF; DNA: TGTGCCAGCAGCCCCGGGACAGGGCAAGAGACCCAGTACTTC
size: few; J: TRBJ1-2; V: TRBV9; D: TRBD1; CDR3: CASSEGADYGYTF; DNA: TGTGCCAGCAGCGAGGGGGCTGATTATGGCTACACCTTC
size: .; J: TRBJ1-1; V: TRBV7-2; D: .; CDR3: CASSLGVARTFF; DNA: TGTGCCAGCAGCTTAGGGGTCGCCAGGACCTTCTTT
size: .; J: TRBJ1-1; V: TRBV19; D: .; CDR3: CASTPHQIRRAFF; DNA: TGTGCCAGTACCCCACACCAAATCCGTCGGGCTTTCTTT
size: .; J: TRBJ1-1; V: TRBV10-2; D: .; CDR3: CASTPPEGLRTEAFF; DNA: TGCGCCAGCACTCCCCCTGAAGGGTTGAGAACTGAAGCTTTCTTT
size: few; J: TRBJ1-1; V: TRBV6-1; D: .; CDR3: CASSEEGGRGTEAFF; DNA: TGTGCCAGCAGTGAAGAAGGAGGCAGGGGCACTGAAGCTTTCTTT
size: .; J: TRBJ1-4; V: TRBV5-5; D: .; CDR3: CASSLVRPNEKLFF; DNA: TGTGCCAGCAGCTTGGTGAGGCCTAATGAAAAACTGTTTTTT
size: .; J: TRBJ2-2; V: TRBV27; D: .; CDR3: CASSLPGADTGELFF; DNA: TGTGCCAGCAGTTTACCGGGGGCGGACACCGGGGAGCTGTTTTTT
size: .; J: TRBJ2-7; V: TRBV19; D: TRBD1; CDR3: CASSPQQGVGYEQYF; DNA: TGTGCCAGTAGTCCCCAGCAGGGGGTGGGGTACGAGCAGTACTTC
size: .; J: TRBJ1-1; V: TRBV7-8; D: TRBD1; CDR3: CASSFTGGTEAFF; DNA: TGTGCCAGCAGTTTTACAGGGGGCACTGAAGCTTTCTTT
size: .; J: TRBJ1-6; V: TRBV5-1; D: .; CDR3: CASSLAGADNSPLHF; DNA: TGCGCCAGCAGCTTGGCGGGGGCGGATAATTCACCCCTCCACTTT
size: .; J: TRBJ1-1; V: TRBV25-1; D: TRBD1; CDR3: CASSRTGGTEAFF; DNA: TGTGCCAGCAGTCGCACAGGGGGCACTGAAGCTTTCTTT
size: .; J: TRBJ2-1; V: TRBV5-1; D: TRBD2; CDR3: CATTRGSVDNNEQFF; DNA: TGCGCCACTACGCGCGGGAGCGTCGACAACAATGAGCAGTTCTTC
size: .; J: TRBJ2-2; V: TRBV7-2; D: TRBD1; CDR3: CASSLGQGPTGELFF; DNA: TGTGCCAGCAGCTTAGGACAGGGGCCCACCGGGGAGCTGTTTTTT
size: .; J: TRBJ1-1; V: TRBV30; D: .; CDR3: CAWSVLGTLNTEAFF; DNA: TGTGCCTGGAGTGTACTAGGAACATTGAACACTGAAGCTTTCTTT
size: .; J: TRBJ2-1; V: TRBV5-1; D: .; CDR3: CASSNPEGENNEQFF; DNA: TGCGCCAGCAGCAACCCAGAGGGAGAGAACAATGAGCAGTTCTTC
size: .; J: TRBJ2-2; V: TRBV7-9; D: .; CDR3: CASLNQGEFSGELFF; DNA: TGTGCCAGCTTGAACCAGGGAGAGTTTTCCGGGGAGCTGTTTTTT